A selection of T cell receptor beta chains follows, all from one sample in a study of cytomegalovirus exposure and HLA in healthy donors. The method was immunoSEQ multiplex PCR; TCRdb's version includes in-frame clones alone and lacks a portion of them. The sample lists about 120,000 clones; around three quarters were seen once. The sample was PBMCs. These receptors were taken from a man aged 25-45 years in good health and CMV-seropositive. Both conserved end residues are part of each CDR3. D genes are given only for firm matches. A clone size is listed for some rows: how often the clone was seen (once, few, many), or a class if it is expanded.

d_call,clone_size,j_call,v_call,cdr3_aa,cdr3_nt
-,-,TRBJ1-4,TRBV7-2,CASSLGSGAQKLFF,TGTGCCAGCAGCTTAGGATCAGGGGCCCAAAAACTGTTTTTT
TRBD1,-,TRBJ2-1,TRBV28,CASSQTTGFRNEQFF,TGTGCCAGCAGTCAAACGACAGGGTTCCGCAATGAGCAGTTCTTC
-,-,TRBJ2-2,TRBV27,CASSSGLLTGELFF,TGTGCCAGCAGTTCGGGACTCCTCACCGGGGAGCTGTTTTTT
-,few,TRBJ1-6,TRBV7-9,CSSSLDSYNSPLHF,TGTTCCAGCAGCTTAGACAGTTATAATTCACCCCTCCACTTT
-,-,TRBJ2-3,TRBV29-1,CSGGVGITDTQYF,TGCAGCGGGGGTGTCGGGATTACAGATACGCAGTATTTT
-,-,TRBJ1-1,TRBV5-1,CASSQNRVYAEAFF,TGCGCCAGCAGCCAAAACAGGGTATACGCTGAAGCTTTCTTT
TRBD1,-,TRBJ2-7,TRBV7-9,CASSLGQGATYEQYF,TGTGCCAGCAGCTTAGGACAGGGGGCGACCTACGAGCAGTACTTC
TRBD2,-,TRBJ2-3,TRBV27,CASSPGTSGRGDTQYF,TGTGCCAGCAGTCCCGGGACTAGCGGGAGGGGCGATACGCAGTATTTT
TRBD1,-,TRBJ1-3,TRBV5-1,CASSSGTDSGNTIYF,TGCGCCAGCAGCTCCGGGACAGACTCTGGAAACACCATATATTTT
TRBD1,-,TRBJ2-3,TRBV7-2,CASSLQGAWEDTQYF,TGTGCCAGCAGCTTACAGGGGGCATGGGAAGATACGCAGTATTTT
-,-,TRBJ1-2,TRBV14,CASSILGTAGVGANYGYTF,TGTGCCAGCAGCATTCTTGGGACGGCAGGGGTCGGAGCTAACTATGGCTACACCTTC
-,-,TRBJ2-3,TRBV4-3,CASSHLPGEGTDTQYF,TGCGCCAGCAGCCACCTCCCCGGGGAGGGCACAGATACGCAGTATTTT
-,-,TRBJ2-2,TRBV21-1,CASSKGGTDRGRNTGELFF,TGTGCCAGCAGCAAAGGGGGGACCGACAGGGGGCGGAACACCGGGGAGCTGTTTTTT
-,-,TRBJ1-5,TRBV28,CASSLGGGFSNQPQHF,TGTGCCAGCAGTTTGGGGGGGGGATTTAGCAATCAGCCCCAGCATTTT
TRBD1,few,TRBJ1-4,TRBV2,CASSGTWPGQGSEKLFF,TGTGCCAGCAGTGGAACTTGGCCGGGACAGGGGAGTGAAAAACTGTTTTTT